The present T cell receptor (beta chain) was sequenced within a study of T-cell memory formation after mild COVID-19. Only a few counts were recorded for this clonotype. The antigen remains unidentified. Findings and limits, study-wide: Clones contracting across day 15 to 85 had a balanced CD4/CD8 profile; later expanding clones leaned CD4+. Contracting CD4+ clones lay largely in CM and EM, with CD8+ ones residing in EMRA.

Using its own MiXCR run on the 5' RACE reads, TCRdb lists one record per CDR3 protein. The sample holds 350,000 or so distinct CDR3 sequences, 10% to 15% seen once. Germline CDR1 is SQVTM and CDR2 is ANQGSEA. The junction had 9 bases not matched to a gene; V was cut back by 3 bases and J by 5 bases. The CDR3 is 14 amino acids. The source of this sequence is a man aged 18 to 35 who had mild COVID-19 (a few samples of this study predate the infection). Cell type and time point are not known. Sequencing used PBMCs or a T cell subset sorted from them (not recorded which). J is TRBJ2-5 and V is TRBV29-1, with 7 bases aligning to TRBD1. Written as DNA, the CDR3 is TGCAGCGTTGATCGGCAGGGGGAGAGCGAGACCCAGTACTTC. Residues: CSVDRQGESETQYF. Combining the CDR3 with reference TRBV29-1 and TRBJ2-5 gives the whole variable domain SAVISQKPSRDICQRGTSLTIQCQVDSQVTMMFWYRQQPGQSLTLIATANQGSEATYESGFVIDKFPISRPNLTFSTLTVSNMSPEDSSIYLCSVDRQGESETQYFGPGTRLLVL.